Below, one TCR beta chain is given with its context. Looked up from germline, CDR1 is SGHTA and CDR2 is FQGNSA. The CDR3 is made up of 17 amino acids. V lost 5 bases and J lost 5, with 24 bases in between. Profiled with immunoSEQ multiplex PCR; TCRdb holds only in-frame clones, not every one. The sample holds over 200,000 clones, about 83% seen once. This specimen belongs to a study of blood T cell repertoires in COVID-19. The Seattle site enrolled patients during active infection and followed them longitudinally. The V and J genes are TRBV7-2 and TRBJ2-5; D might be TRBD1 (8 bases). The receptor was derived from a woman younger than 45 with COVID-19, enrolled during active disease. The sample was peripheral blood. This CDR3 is CASSPARGRRGGETQYF. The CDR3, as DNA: TGTGCCAGCAGCCCCGCCAGGGGGCGGCGGGGAGGGGAGACCCAGTACTTC.